Detailed here is one TCR beta chain. The data stem from a study of tumor T cells in aggressive B-cell lymphoma. The CDR3 runs 15 residues. The J segment lost 5 bases and the V segment lost 5 bases, leaving 5 bases of the junction unmatched. Germline V gives CDR1 SGHNT, CDR2 YENEEA. The repertoire was sequenced with immunoSEQ multiplex PCR; TCRdb's copy has only in-frame clones and lacks some. The sample holds 5,700 or so clones, about 80% seen once. V gene TRBV11-3 combines with J gene TRBJ2-1; 11 nucleotides agree with TRBD1. The origin of this receptor is an adult with diffuse large B cell lymphoma. Sample: tumor tissue. The chain's CDR3 is CASSPGQGANNEQFF. Written as DNA, the CDR3 is TGTGCCAGCAGCCCCGGACAGGGGGCTAACAATGAGCAGTTCTTC.